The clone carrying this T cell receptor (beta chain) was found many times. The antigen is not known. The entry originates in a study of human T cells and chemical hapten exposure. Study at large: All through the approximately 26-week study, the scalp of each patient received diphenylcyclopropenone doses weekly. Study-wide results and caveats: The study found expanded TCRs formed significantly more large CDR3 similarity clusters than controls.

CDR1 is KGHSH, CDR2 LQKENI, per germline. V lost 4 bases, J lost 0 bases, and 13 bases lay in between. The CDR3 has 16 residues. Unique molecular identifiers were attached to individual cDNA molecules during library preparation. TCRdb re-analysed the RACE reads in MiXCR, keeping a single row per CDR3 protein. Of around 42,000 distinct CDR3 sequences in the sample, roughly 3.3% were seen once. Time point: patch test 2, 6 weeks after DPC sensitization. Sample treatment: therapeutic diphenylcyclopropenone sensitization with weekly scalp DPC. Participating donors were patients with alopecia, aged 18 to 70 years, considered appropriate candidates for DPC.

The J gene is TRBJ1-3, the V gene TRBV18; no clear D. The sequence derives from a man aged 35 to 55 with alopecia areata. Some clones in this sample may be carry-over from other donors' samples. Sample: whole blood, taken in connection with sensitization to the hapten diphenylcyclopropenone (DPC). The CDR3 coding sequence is TGTGCCAGCTCACTTAAGACCGACCGCTCTGGAAACACCATATATTTT. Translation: CASSLKTDRSGNTIYF.